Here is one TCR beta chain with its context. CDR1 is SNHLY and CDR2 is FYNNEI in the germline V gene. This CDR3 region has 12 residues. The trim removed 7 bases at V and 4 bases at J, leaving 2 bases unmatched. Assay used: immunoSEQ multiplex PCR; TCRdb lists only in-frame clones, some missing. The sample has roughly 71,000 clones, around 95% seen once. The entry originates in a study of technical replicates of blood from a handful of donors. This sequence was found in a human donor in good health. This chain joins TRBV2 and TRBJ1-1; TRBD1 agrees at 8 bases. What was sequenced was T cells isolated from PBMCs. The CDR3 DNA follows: TGTGCCAGCAACACAGGGGGCACTGAAGCTTTCTTT. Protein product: CASNTGGTEAFF.